The text below deals with one TCR beta chain. The source of the sample is a study of T cell responses to AZD1222 COVID-19 vaccine. CDR1 is MNHEY, CDR2 SVGEGT, per germline. With 6 bases removed from V and 4 bases from J, the gap between germline ends came to 19 bases. The CDR3 totals 16 residues. Sequencing was performed with immunoSEQ multiplex PCR; in TCRdb, only in-frame clones are kept and a portion is missing. Here the sample spans under 150,000 clones, 70% to 90% being singletons. The sequenced sample was peripheral blood, obtained on day 0 of MenACWY control vaccination. The source of this sequence is an adult in good health. This sequence joins TRBV6-2 or TRBV6-3 and TRBJ1-5; D not certain. CDR3 DNA sequence: TGTGCCAGCAGCCACCCCGAGAGGGTATGGAATCAGCCCCAGCATTTT. As protein: CASSHPERVWNQPQHF.